A single sample gave rise to the 9 T cell receptor beta chains below, sequenced in a study of blood T cell repertoires in COVID-19. TCRdb's table, derived via immunoSEQ multiplex PCR, lists solely in-frame clones and lacks some. The repertoire holds roughly 150,000 clones, with about 83% as singletons. Source material: peripheral blood. Receptors were obtained from a human donor in a cohort sampled during active COVID-19.

The chain couples TRBV11-2 to TRBJ1-5; 10 positions agree with TRBD1. The germline V gene encodes CDR1 SGHAT and CDR2 FQNNGV. The J segment lost 4 bases and the V segment lost 5 bases, leaving 17 bases of the junction unmatched. The CDR3 consists of 19 residues. The CDR3 DNA reads TGTGCCAGCAGCCCTGGGGACAGGGGCCGCTTCTTGGGTAATCAGCCCCAGCATTTT. Amino acids: CASSPGDRGRFLGNQPQHF.

This chain uses TRBV28 with TRBJ1-5; weak D call: TRBD1 (6 bases). V shed 6 bases and J shed 7 bases, with 19 bases lying between them. This CDR3 is built from 15 residues. The germline CDR1 and CDR2 sequences are MDHEN and SYDVKM. CDR3 in DNA: TGTGCCAGCAGACCCCCAACAGGGACCGGGCAGCCCCAGCATTTT. Its protein is CASRPPTGTGQPQHF.

Here the CDR3 reads CASKAGIGYGYTF. The CDR3 coding sequence is TGTGCCAGCAAAGCGGGGATAGGCTATGGCTACACCTTC. V gene TRBV3-1 (or the pseudogene TRBV3-2) combines with J gene TRBJ1-2; no firm D call. This CDR3 is built from 13 residues. V was cut by 7 bases and J by 4 bases, with 13 bases left in between. Germline V CDR1 and CDR2: LGHDT, YNNKEL (reference sequence).

This rearrangement joins TRBV7-9 to TRBJ2-6; TRBD1 aligns across 7 bases. CDR1 and CDR2 from the germline V gene are SEHNR and FQNEAQ (reference sequence). CDR3 size: 17 residues. The junction had 6 bases not matched to a gene; V was cut back by 2 bases and J by 2 bases. In DNA form, the CDR3 reads TGTGCCAGCAGCTTAAGGCAGGGGGAACCTGGGGCCAACGTCCTGACTTTC. Residues: CASSLRQGEPGANVLTF.

Comments on this clone: Germline and junction disagree at one end, which may indicate a read error. The J gene is TRBJ2-7, the V gene TRBV12-3 or TRBV12-4; D is possibly TRBD1 (6 bases). There are 12 residues in the CDR3. The CDR3 coding sequence is TGTGCCAGCTCCCGAAGGGGGTACGCGCAGTACTTC. Translated, it gives CASSRRGYAQYF.

This clone came up once. The CDR3 DNA reads as TGTGCCAGCAGCCGAGGGGACAGCCACGGAAACACCATATATTTT. Protein sequence: CASSRGDSHGNTIYF. This chain links TRBV9 with TRBJ1-3; 7 bases fit TRBD1. This CDR3 has 15 residues. V lost 4 bases to trimming and J lost 4 bases; unmatched junction nucleotides: 8. Germline-derived CDR1 and CDR2 are SGDLS and YYNGEE.

The J gene is TRBJ2-3, the V gene TRBV9; the match to TRBD2 covers 7 bases. Germline CDR1 is SGDLS and CDR2 is YYNGEE. The V gene end was trimmed by 4 bases and the J gene end by 0 bases; junction bases not matched to a gene: 5. This CDR3 comprises 15 residues. CDR3 loop: CASSPRAGSTDTQYF. The CDR3 nucleotides read TGTGCCAGCAGCCCCCGAGCGGGAAGCACAGATACGCAGTATTTT. Variable domain in full (rest from reference TRBV9 and TRBJ2-3): DSGVTQTPKHLITATGQRVTLRCSPRSGDLSVYWYQQSLDQGLQFLIQYYNGEERAKGNILERFSAQQFPDLHSELNLSSLELGDSALYFCASSPRAGSTDTQYFGPGTRLTVL.

The chain recombines TRBV5-1 with TRBJ2-2; weak D call: TRBD1 (6 bases). V was shortened by 4 bases and J by 2 bases, with 21 bases between the two germline ends. This CDR3 contains 18 residues. The germline V gene has CDR1 SGHRS and CDR2 YFSETQ. The CDR3 spells CASSHYFKTGQNTGELFF. For the CDR3, the DNA is TGCGCCAGCAGCCACTACTTTAAGACAGGACAAAACACCGGGGAGCTGTTTTTT.

The chain joins TRBV5-7 to TRBJ1-3; maybe TRBD1 (5 bases). TRBV5-7 is annotated as an ORF whose role is uncertain. V lost 2 bases and J lost 0, with 12 bases in between. The CDR3 loop spans 16 amino acids. The CDR3 sequence: CASSLPQVISGNTIYF. In nucleotides, the CDR3 is TGTGCCAGCAGCTTACCACAGGTAATCTCTGGAAACACCATATATTTT.